This is a list of T cell receptor beta chains from one sample in a study of T cell repertoires in cytomegalovirus infection. What these receptors recognize is not known. Each CDR3 protein gets one entry after TCRdb re-called the reads with MiXCR. Counted here are 60,000 to 80,000 distinct CDR3 sequences, over 20% occurring once; the ten biggest clones make up 73%. Specimen: CD8+ T cells from cultured PBMCs, collected from culture after CMV antigen stimulation. Receptor source: a human donor in good health (CMV status not recorded). Some clones in this sample may be carry-over from other donors' samples. Both conserved end residues are part of each CDR3.

TRBV12-3/TRBV12-4,CASKIGASGEASTDTQYF
TRBV27,CASRPSPAGAGELFF
TRBV4-3,CASSQVYGGGRYGYTF
TRBV19,CASTLNGQGPTDTQYF
TRBV5-1,CASSRREWTGELFF
TRBV15,CATSRGTSGGADTQYF
TRBV4-3,CASSQDTGRNQPQHF
TRBV5-6,CASSPLTLTGELFF
TRBV6-2/TRBV6-3,CASSYSRQKGQYEQYF
TRBV6-1,CASSLTRGKDGNYGYTF
TRBV7-7,CASSPRTGYNEQFF
TRBV7-8,CASRNGQGGRETQYF
TRBV18,CASSPKTNTEAFF
TRBV7-2,CASSLNGGGRSNEQFF
TRBV12-3/TRBV12-4,CASSGDAHQETQYF
TRBV5-3,CASSVYYNEQFF
TRBV7-9,CASSLRQQGTNEKLFF
TRBV12-3/TRBV12-4,CAIGLAGGPPEQYF
TRBV6-2/TRBV6-3,CASSYLHYGQILNTGELFF
TRBV4-2,CASSQPYGESTEAFF
TRBV4-3,CASSQDGGGTDYNEQFF
TRBV29-1,CSVQGLAGVYEQYF
TRBV7-2,CASSLLHRDQPQHF
TRBV6-2/TRBV6-3,CASFLDRDSHQDRRSSGNTIYF
TRBV20-1,CSAKRSRVGNSPLHF
TRBV7-6,CASSFGGLGDTQYF
TRBV10-3,CAISEKLYRGTYNEQFF
TRBV7-9,CASSLGGSYQETQYF
TRBV11-2,CASSPGTFASTDTQYF
TRBV5-1,CASSGVIEETQYF
TRBV29-1,CSVESGTDLGEQYF
TRBV6-8,CASSSRQDSNQPQHF
TRBV7-7,CASSRGQGAVEQFF
TRBV7-2,CASTWGTGAGELFF
TRBV7-2,CASSSRDGILDTQYF
TRBV7-2,CASSPNPPLTTDTQYF
TRBV7-9,CASSFSGVSYNEQFF
TRBV7-2,CASSLAGGPYNEQFF
TRBV12-3/TRBV12-4,CASSFRGWGEKLFF
TRBV7-8,CASSLGRAYEQYF
TRBV12-3/TRBV12-4,CASTYSTDTQYF